These 28 T cell receptor beta chains were sequenced from one sample in a study of blood T cell repertoires in COVID-19. The table came from immunoSEQ multiplex PCR; TCRdb's copy has only in-frame clones and leaves some out. The sample contains 240,000 or so clones, about 90% of which appear only once. Material: peripheral blood. These receptor sequences come from a woman aged 25 to 39 who had recovered from COVID-19.

The CDR3 reads CASSTGGRTRAFF. CDR3 DNA: TGTGCCAGCAGTACCGGGGGGAGAACGAGGGCTTTCTTT. This rearrangement joins TRBV6-5 to TRBJ1-1, with D possibly being TRBD1 (5 bases). The CDR3 spans 13 residues. Germline V gene lookup returns CDR1 MNHEY and CDR2 SVGAGI. V lost 5 bases to trimming and J lost 11 bases, with 18 bases between them.

The chain couples TRBV13 to TRBJ1-2, with D perhaps TRBD1 (5 bases). The CDR3 has 14 amino acids. Trimming pared 5 bases from V and 4 bases from J, leaving 14 bases between. The germline CDR1 and CDR2 sequences are PRHDT and FYEKMQ (reference sequence). The CDR3: CASSVLGDGYGYTF. DNA for the CDR3: TGTGCCAGCAGCGTCCTAGGGGATGGCTATGGCTACACCTTC.

The chain links TRBV19 to TRBJ2-3; 8 nucleotides align to TRBD1. The CDR3 totals 15 residues. The ends lost 8 bases at V and 2 bases at J; junction bases unmatched: 9. Germline CDR1 and CDR2: LNHDA and SQIVND (reference sequence). In DNA form, the CDR3 reads TGTGCCAGTTCGGACAGGGCTTGGGACACAGATACGCAGTATTTT. Translation: CASSDRAWDTDTQYF.

This clone occurred once. V gene TRBV9 combines with J gene TRBJ1-4, with D hard to call. The germline CDR1 and CDR2 sequences are SGDLS and YYNGEE. V lost 2 bases, J lost 4 bases, and 15 bases lay in between. The CDR3 contains 16 residues. CDR3: CASSVRVFGLNEKLFF. In DNA form, the CDR3 reads TGTGCCAGCAGCGTTCGGGTATTTGGCCTTAATGAAAAACTGTTTTTT.

This chain links TRBV4-1 with TRBJ2-7; a weak D match, TRBD1 (5 bases). CDR3 length equals 14 residues. Trimming cost V 6 bases and J 3 bases, with 15 bases left between them. The germline V gene encodes CDR1 MGHRA and CDR2 YSYEKL. The CDR3 here is CASRPTATYYEQYF. CDR3 DNA sequence: TGCGCCAGCAGACCGACAGCTACCTACTACGAGCAGTACTTC.

This chain links TRBV27 with TRBJ1-1; D unclear. Germline values: CDR1 MNHEY, CDR2 SMNVEV (reference sequence). This CDR3 has 13 amino acids. Trimming shortened V by 2 bases and J by 1 base, and 5 bases separated the two germline ends. The CDR3 nucleotides read TGTGCCAGCAGTTTAGGCAGGAACACTGAAGCTTTCTTT. It translates to CASSLGRNTEAFF.

This chain links TRBV4-3 with TRBJ2-3; 7 bases line up with TRBD1. The V gene end was trimmed by 3 bases and the J gene end by 8 bases; junction bases not matched to a gene: 11. Germline-derived CDR1 and CDR2 are LGHNA and YSLEER. This CDR3 is built from 15 residues. The CDR3 reads CASSHDTGEGATQYF. In nucleotides, the CDR3 is TGCGCCAGCAGCCATGATACGGGTGAGGGGGCTACGCAGTATTTT.

The chain has TRBV4-3 and TRBJ1-2; the D is unclear. Germline CDR1 and CDR2: LGHNA and YSLEER. There are 17 residues in the CDR3. V was cut by 2 bases and J by 6 bases, with 22 bases left in between. For the CDR3, the DNA is TGCGCCAGCAGCCAACATGGCCAGACTTTCGTCCGGCATGGCTACACCTTC. It specifies CASSQHGQTFVRHGYTF.

The rearrangement links TRBV7-3 to TRBJ2-3; D might be TRBD2 (6 bases). This CDR3 region has 14 residues. Germline CDR1 SGHTA, CDR2 FQGTGA. V was clipped by 1 base and J by 5 bases, with 10 bases between them. This CDR3 is CASSLMGLLDTQYF. In DNA, the CDR3 is TGTGCCAGCAGCTTAATGGGACTCCTAGATACGCAGTATTTT.

The gene calls are TRBV6-5 and TRBJ2-3; no reliable D call. The germline CDR1 and CDR2 sequences are MNHEY and SVGAGI. The CDR3 has 14 amino acids. V shed 5 bases and J shed 5 bases, with 14 bases lying between them. The CDR3 bases are TGTGCCAGCAGTCTATACCCCCGACTAGATACGCAGTATTTT. This codes for CASSLYPRLDTQYF.

The chain joins TRBV7-2 to TRBJ2-5; 12 bases are shared with TRBD1. V dropped 5 bases and J dropped 2; count of bases not matched to a gene: 15. Germline CDR1 and CDR2: SGHTA and FQGNSA. The CDR3 spans 19 residues. DNA for the CDR3: TGTGCCAGCAGCCTAAACCGGGACAGGGGGCTAGCGGCACAAGAGACCCAGTACTTC. Amino acids: CASSLNRDRGLAAQETQYF.

The chain recombines TRBV10-3 with TRBJ1-3; 8 nucleotides align to TRBD1. The CDR3 spans 14 residues. Germline trimming cut 9 bases from V and 2 bases from J; bases unmatched to any gene: 6. CDR1 is ENHRY and CDR2 is SYGVKD in the germline V gene. CDR3 residues: CAIWTGYTGNTIYF. The CDR3 coding sequence is TGTGCCATTTGGACAGGGTATACTGGAAACACCATATATTTT.

The chain uses TRBV4-2 and TRBJ1-1; the D gene is possibly TRBD1 (6 bases). Germline-derived CDR1 and CDR2 are LGHNA and YNFKEQ. The CDR3 spans 24 residues. Trimming removed 0 bases at V and 0 bases at J, with 35 bases between. The CDR3 DNA is TGTGCCAGCAGCCAAGACTGGGGAGTGCTAGGGAGGGGGGAACGAACCTACCTGAACACTGAAGCTTTCTTT. Translating it yields CASSQDWGVLGRGERTYLNTEAFF.

The chain employs TRBV9 and TRBJ1-6; D gene uncertain. CDR3 size: 15 residues. Trimming removed 0 bases from V and 5 bases from J, with 9 bases in between. Per the germline V gene, CDR1 is SGDLS and CDR2 is YYNGEE. The CDR3 here is CASSVEGSNNSPLHF. The CDR3 region has the DNA TGTGCCAGCAGCGTAGAAGGGAGCAATAATTCACCCCTCCACTTT.

The chain recombines TRBV9 with TRBJ2-1; 7 nucleotides align to TRBD1. V lost 3 bases, J lost 4 bases, and 7 bases stayed unmatched. Germline values: CDR1 SGDLS, CDR2 YYNGEE. The CDR3 is made up of 15 amino acids. In nucleotides, the CDR3 is TGTGCCAGCAGCGCTTCTGGGACAGCTTACAATGAGCAGTTCTTC. Amino acids: CASSASGTAYNEQFF. Filled out from reference TRBV9 and TRBJ2-1, the complete variable domain reads DSGVTQTPKHLITATGQRVTLRCSPRSGDLSVYWYQQSLDQGLQFLIQYYNGEERAKGNILERFSAQQFPDLHSELNLSSLELGDSALYFCASSASGTAYNEQFFGPGTRLTVL.

CDR3: CASSLNIGGGYEQYF. The CDR3 DNA is TGTGCCAGCAGCTTAAATATAGGGGGCGGCTACGAGCAGTACTTC. The J gene is TRBJ2-7, the V gene TRBV7-6; 7 positions match TRBD1. The CDR3 has 15 residues. The V gene end was trimmed by 2 bases and the J gene end by 3 bases; junction bases not matched to a gene: 7. CDR1 SGHVS and CDR2 FNYEAQ come from the germline V gene.

This clone was observed a handful of times. V and J are TRBV7-9 and TRBJ1-2; maybe TRBD1 (5 bases). The V and J ends lost 4 bases and 7 bases respectively, with 7 bases between them. Germline V gene data show CDR1 as SEHNR and CDR2 as FQNEAQ (reference sequence). The CDR3 has 11 residues. The CDR3 DNA follows: TGTGCCAGCAGCTCGACAGTTGGCTACACCTTC. Translated, it gives CASSSTVGYTF.

The V call is TRBV9, the J call TRBJ2-5; TRBD1 might be the D (7 bases). Deletions cut 6 bases from V and 0 bases from J, with 12 bases between. Germline V lookup: CDR1 SGDLS, CDR2 YYNGEE. The CDR3 spans 14 residues. The chain's CDR3 is CASNGGQYQETQYF. CDR3 bases: TGTGCCAGCAACGGGGGACAGTACCAAGAGACCCAGTACTTC.

The chain combines TRBV2 with TRBJ2-2; TRBD2 matches 12 bases. The length of the CDR3 is 19 residues. Germline assignment: CDR1 SNHLY and CDR2 FYNNEI. J was trimmed by 0 bases and V by 4 bases; bases with no gene match: 9. The CDR3, as DNA: TGTGCCAGCAGTGTTCTACTAGCGGGGGGTCTAACGAACACCGGGGAGCTGTTTTTT. Its protein product is CASSVLLAGGLTNTGELFF.

The chain employs TRBV6-6 and TRBJ2-7, with a tentative D call TRBD1 (5 bases). Germline values: CDR1 MNHNY, CDR2 SVGAGI (reference sequence). Trimming removed 0 bases from V and 5 bases from J, with 11 bases in between. The CDR3 loop spans 14 amino acids. In DNA form, the CDR3 reads TGTGCCAGCAGTTACTCGGGGCTCGTTAACGAGCAGTACTTC. This sequence encodes CASSYSGLVNEQYF.

The V call is TRBV27, the J call TRBJ1-2; no clear D. This CDR3 comprises 12 residues. Trimming left V 4 bases short and J 4 bases short, with 7 bases between. The germline gives CDR1 MNHEY, CDR2 SMNVEV (reference sequence). DNA for the CDR3: TGTGCCAGCAGTTCTCCCTCCTATGGCTACACCTTC. Protein sequence: CASSSPSYGYTF.

The chain recombines TRBV5-4 with TRBJ1-6; tentatively, D is TRBD1 (6 bases). Between the trimmed V and J ends, which lost 0 bases and 7 bases, there was a span of 11 bases. The CDR3 totals 15 residues. The germline CDR1 and CDR2 sequences are SGHNT and YYREEE (reference sequence). The CDR3 DNA follows: TGTGCCAGCAGCTTGGGGGGGCGGGTGAATTCACCCCTCCACTTT. It encodes CASSLGGRVNSPLHF. The complete variable domain, with remaining parts taken from reference TRBV5-4 and TRBJ1-6, reads ETGVTQSPTHLIKTRGQQVTLRCSSQSGHNTVSWYQQALGQGPQFIFQYYREEENGRGNFPPRFSGLQFPNYSSELNVNALELDDSALYLCASSLGGRVNSPLHFGNGTRLTVT.

V usage is TRBV19 and J usage is TRBJ2-1, with D maybe TRBD2 (7 bases). Germline CDR1 reads LNHDA; CDR2 reads SQIVND (reference sequence). The CDR3 contains 14 residues. V lost 7 bases and J 10 bases, leaving 20 bases between the germline ends. CDR3 in amino acids: CASMVRGGGQEQFF. In nucleotides, the CDR3 is TGTGCCAGTATGGTGAGGGGGGGAGGACAGGAGCAGTTCTTC.

The V and J genes are TRBV15 and TRBJ2-5; tentatively, D is TRBD2 (5 bases). The CDR3 contains 19 residues. Germline lookup yields CDR1 LNHNV and CDR2 YYDKDF (reference sequence). Trimming removed 1 base from V and 5 bases from J, with 26 bases in between. The CDR3, as DNA: TGTGCCACCAGCAGAGCACCCCCAGGACTGCTGGGTAGAGTCGAGACCCAGTACTTC. This translates into CATSRAPPGLLGRVETQYF.

This clone has more than one count but fewer than ten. The gene calls are TRBV27 and TRBJ1-2, with 7 bases matching TRBD1. There are 13 residues in the CDR3. Germline V gene sequence: CDR1 MNHEY, CDR2 SMNVEV (reference sequence). J was trimmed by 3 bases and V by 8 bases; bases with no gene match: 6. CDR3 residues: CASAPGTDYGYTF. CDR3 coding DNA: TGTGCCAGCGCCCCCGGGACAGACTATGGCTACACCTTC.

The chain employs TRBV4-2 and TRBJ1-1; 7 bases fit TRBD1. The CDR3 runs to 14 residues. Per germline, CDR1 LGHNA and CDR2 YNFKEQ. J gave up 10 bases and V 2 bases, and 10 bases lay outside the gene matches. Here the CDR3 DNA reads TGTGCCAGCAGCCAAACAGGGGCCCCCGAAAGAGCTTTCTTT. This codes for CASSQTGAPERAFF.

V gene TRBV11-2 combines with J gene TRBJ2-1, with 8 bases that match TRBD2. The CDR3 has 16 residues. The V gene's germline CDR1 is SGHAT and CDR2 FQNNGV. V was pared by 2 bases and J by 3 bases, with 6 bases of the junction left unmatched. This CDR3 is CASSLTRGGYYNEQFF. The CDR3 DNA sequence: TGTGCCAGCAGCTTAACCCGGGGGGGATACTACAATGAGCAGTTCTTC.

The chain is built from TRBV6-1 and TRBJ2-7; perhaps TRBD2 as D (6 bases). Germline values: CDR1 MNHNS, CDR2 SASEGT. The CDR3 runs to 13 residues. Trimming cost V 0 bases and J 7 bases, with 10 bases left between them. CDR3 protein: CASSEALGREQYF. The CDR3 DNA sequence: TGTGCCAGCAGTGAAGCTTTGGGGAGGGAGCAGTACTTC.